This TCR beta chain was captured by sequencing in a study of tumor and adjacent non-tumor tissue in lung cancer. At least ten counts were recorded for this clonotype. The antigen remains unidentified. Given a much more abundant clone one base away, this may be a read error. Study-level points and caveats: Normal lung showed higher cumulative top 100 clone frequency than tumor.

This sample's RNA came from whole unsorted tissue. Distant lung tissue was collected more than 3 cm away from the tumor edge. CDR1 and CDR2 from the germline V gene are SGHAT and FQNNGV. This CDR3 spans 13 amino acids. Three rounds of nested PCR, following a modified ARM-PCR protocol, produced the TCRbeta library. TCRdb called the multiplex PCR reads again in MiXCR, with one record for every CDR3 protein. This sample has 50,000 or so distinct CDR3 sequences, with 70% to 80% found just once. The genes are TRBV11-2 and TRBJ2-2; tentatively, D is TRBD1 (5 bases). This receptor was taken from a woman aged 60-75 years with non-small cell lung cancer. The specimen was distant non-tumor lung tissue. The CDR3 nucleotides are TGTGCCGGCAGTTCGACAGATACCGGGGAGCTGTTTTTT. Residues: CAGSSTDTGELFF.